These T cell receptor beta chains were read from a single sample in a study of T cell responses to AZD1222 COVID-19 vaccine. The data were produced by immunoSEQ multiplex PCR, yet TCRdb's version contains in-frame clones alone and is incomplete. The data show 60,000 to 80,000 clones, over 75% seen once. This material consisted of peripheral blood, taken on day 0 of AZD1222 vaccination. These receptors all come from an adult in good health. Each CDR3 is given with its conserved first and last residue. The order of the fields is V gene, J gene, clone size, D gene, CDR3 DNA, CDR3 protein. The D gene is left open where the match is weak. Clone size is shown for a subset of rows, as once, few, many or a class of expanded clone.

>TRBV6-5|TRBJ2-7|NA|NA
TGTGCCAGCAGTTATAGGGCGGGCGAGCAGTACTTC
CASSYRAGEQYF
>TRBV20-1|TRBJ1-2|few|NA
TGCAGTGCTAGTAAGGGGCACGGCTACACCTTC
CSASKGHGYTF
>TRBV6-4|TRBJ1-5|NA|NA
TGTGCCAGAACTGACAGGACCTTCAATCAGCCCCAGCATTTT
CARTDRTFNQPQHF
>TRBV9|TRBJ2-1|NA|TRBD1
TGTGCCAGCAGCGCATTGGACAGGACCTACAATGAGCAGTTCTTC
CASSALDRTYNEQFF
>TRBV2|TRBJ2-3|NA|NA
TGTGCCAGCAGTGAAGAGGGGCGGGGCAGCACAGATACGCAGTATTTT
CASSEEGRGSTDTQYF
>TRBV6-1|TRBJ2-5|once|NA
TGTGCCAGCAGTGAAGACTTAGGGTCCCAAGAGACCCAGTACTTC
CASSEDLGSQETQYF
>TRBV20-1|TRBJ1-2|NA|NA
TGCAGTGCTAGTATGGCAGGGGTTTTGCGCGATGGCTACACCTTC
CSASMAGVLRDGYTF
>TRBV25-1|TRBJ1-2|NA|NA
TGTGCCAGCAGTGCGCGGACAGCCGATAACTATGGCTACACCTTC
CASSARTADNYGYTF
>TRBV7-8|TRBJ1-1|large|NA
TGTGCCAGCAGCTTATATGAGGCTCAGAACACTGAAGCTTTCTTT
CASSLYEAQNTEAFF
>TRBV6-4|TRBJ1-5|NA|TRBD1
TGTGCCAGCAGATCCTACAGGGGGGCCAATCAGCCCCAGCATTTT
CASRSYRGANQPQHF
>TRBV6-5|TRBJ2-1|NA|TRBD2
TGTGCCAGCAGTTACTCTAAGCGGGGGGGCCGGAATGAGCAGTTCTTC
CASSYSKRGGRNEQFF
>TRBV6-6|TRBJ2-3|NA|NA
TGTGCCAGCAGTTACGCCGTGGGGGGATTAGAAGATACGCAGTATTTT
CASSYAVGGLEDTQYF
>TRBV5-1|TRBJ1-5|NA|NA
TGCGCCAGCAGCTTGGGGGGAGACGGGGCTCAGCCCCAGCATTTT
CASSLGGDGAQPQHF
>TRBV7-8|TRBJ2-6|NA|TRBD1
TGTGCCAGCAGCTTAGCGCAGGGGGCAGGCTCTGGGGCCAACGTCCTGACTTTC
CASSLAQGAGSGANVLTF
>TRBV6-6|TRBJ1-5|once|NA
TGTGCCAGCAGAGACCCAAAGGGGAGGCTGACCCAGCATTTT
CASRDPKGRLTQHF
>TRBV6-6|TRBJ2-7|NA|NA
TGTGCCAGCAGTTACGTTAGCGGTCAGGGCCCCCGCGAGCAGTACTTC
CASSYVSGQGPREQYF
>TRBV4-1|TRBJ2-1|NA|NA
TGCGCCAGCAGCCAACACACCCGGGACTCCACGGATTTGAATGAGCAGTTCTTC
CASSQHTRDSTDLNEQFF
>TRBV10-2|TRBJ1-2|NA|TRBD1
TGCGCCAGCAGTGAGGGGGGACAGAGCTATGGCTACACCTTC
CASSEGGQSYGYTF
>TRBV2|TRBJ2-2|NA|NA
TGTGCCAGCCGGGGTTCTGTGACCGGGGAGCTGTTTTTT
CASRGSVTGELFF
>TRBV6-5|TRBJ2-7|NA|NA
TGTGCCAGCATTTTCTCCGCCGGGACCATGCCCTACGAGCAGTACTTC
CASIFSAGTMPYEQYF
>TRBV27|TRBJ1-6|NA|NA
TGTGCCAGCAGATCGACACTCCGGGACCGCGATCGGATCCTCCACTTT
CASRSTLRDRDRILHF
>TRBV25-1|TRBJ2-5|NA|NA
TGTGCCAGCAAACAGGCAAACCAAGAGACCCAGTACTTC
CASKQANQETQYF
>TRBV19|TRBJ1-5|NA|TRBD1
TGTGCCAGTACTAAGTCGGGGACAGGGCTTAGCAATCAGCCCCAGCATTTT
CASTKSGTGLSNQPQHF
>TRBV2|TRBJ2-3|NA|TRBD2
TGTGCCAGCAGTGGCGGTGGGGCGGGGGCAGATACGCAGTATTTT
CASSGGGAGADTQYF
>TRBV15|TRBJ1-1|NA|NA
TGTGCCACCAGCAGAGTCTCAGGGGCGGGGGGCACTGAAGCTTTCTTT
CATSRVSGAGGTEAFF
>TRBV20-1|TRBJ1-1|NA|NA
TGCAGTGCTAGAGATCGGCCCGAAGCTTTCTTT
CSARDRPEAFF